This T cell receptor beta chain appears in the sequencing data of a study of blood T cell repertoires in COVID-19. Germline assignment: CDR1 SGHVS and CDR2 FQNEAQ. J was trimmed by 9 bases and V by 4 bases; bases with no gene match: 10. CDR3 size: 16 residues. Per the authors' pipeline: The authors estimated nucleated cell counts from reference gene primer amplification. This table comes from immunoSEQ multiplex PCR, and its TCRdb copy is limited to in-frame clones, with some not included. V, J and clone size are taken as reported in that table, and D and trimming were inferred from the DNA itself. This table has fewer than 300,000 clones, roughly 84% appearing once.

The genes are TRBV7-8 and TRBJ1-6, with 9 nucleotides matching TRBD1. Sequencing input: peripheral blood. This TCR was recovered from a woman younger than 30 with acute or convalescent COVID-19. The chain's CDR3 is CASSWKTGGMGSPLHF. The CDR3 DNA reads as TGTGCCAGCAGCTGGAAAACAGGGGGCATGGGTTCACCCCTCCACTTT. Supplemented by reference TRBV7-8 and TRBJ1-6, the full variable domain reads GAGVSQSPRYKVAKRGQDVALRCDPISGHVSLFWYQQALGQGPEFLTYFQNEAQLDKSGLPSDRFFAERPEGSVSTLKIQRTQQEDSAVYLCASSWKTGGMGSPLHFGNGTRLTVT.